Following are 27 T cell receptor beta chains from one sample sequenced in a study of CD8+ T cells in alopecia areata. Specified treatment: oral pan-JAK inhibitor, 5-10 mg twice daily. As the sequencing template, cDNA was produced by extracting RNA and reverse transcribing it. Some clones are missing from TCRdb's copy, which holds only in-frame ones; the method was immunoSEQ multiplex PCR. The sample includes roughly 180,000 clones, about 55% of them seen just once. The sample was CD8+ T cells sorted from blood, taken at week 24, from a patient treated with tofacitinib. The receptors stem from a human donor with alopecia areata.

The rearrangement uses TRBV15 and TRBJ2-4; 8 bases line up with TRBD1. Trimming at V came to 3 bases and at J to 3 bases, leaving 4 bases not matched to a gene. This CDR3 contains 15 residues. Germline V gene data show CDR1 as LNHNV and CDR2 as YYDKDF (reference sequence). In nucleotides, the CDR3 is TGTGCCACCAGCAGCCGAGGACAGGGCAAAAACATTCAGTACTTC. It is translated as CATSSRGQGKNIQYF.

V gene TRBV30 combines with J gene TRBJ1-1; 10 nucleotides agree with TRBD1. The CDR3 is 14 residues long. Germline CDR1 is GTSNPN and CDR2 is SVGIG (reference sequence). The V and J ends lost 2 bases and 4 bases, in that order; junction bases with no gene match: 4. CDR3 in amino acids: CAWSRTGGTTEAFF. For the CDR3, the DNA is TGTGCCTGGAGTAGGACAGGGGGGACCACTGAAGCTTTCTTT.

This clone was seen more than once but under ten times. This specimen includes other DNA sequences encoding the same CDR3. This rearrangement joins TRBV7-9 to TRBJ2-3; D ambiguous. There are 13 residues in the CDR3. CDR1 and CDR2 from the germline V gene are SEHNR and FQNEAQ (reference sequence). The V end lost 4 bases, the J end lost 3 bases, and 8 bases lay between the germline ends. The CDR3 loop is CASSSPSTDTQYF. CDR3 DNA: TGTGCCAGCAGCTCCCCGTCGACAGATACGCAGTATTTT.

The gene calls are TRBV12-5 and TRBJ2-5, with TRBD2 as a possible D gene (6 bases). Germline CDR1 is LGHNT and CDR2 is FRNRAP. V lost 5 bases to trimming and J lost 7 bases, with 20 bases between them. The length of the CDR3 is 15 residues. The CDR3 loop is CASGPNSGLPGTQYF. The CDR3 region has the DNA TGTGCTAGTGGTCCGAACTCGGGACTGCCTGGGACCCAGTACTTC.

This clone appeared a single time. This rearrangement joins TRBV11-2 to TRBJ2-3; 11 bases are a match to TRBD2. Germline V gene lookup returns CDR1 SGHAT and CDR2 FQNNGV. The CDR3 totals 16 residues. The junction had 5 bases not matched to a gene; V was cut back by 2 bases and J by 4 bases. CDR3 amino acids: CASSLTSGGQADTQYF. CDR3 nucleotides: TGTGCCAGCAGCTTAACTAGCGGGGGTCAGGCAGATACGCAGTATTTT.

This sequence joins TRBV7-9 and TRBJ2-3; 7 bases align to TRBD1. With 8 bases clipped from V and 4 bases from J, the junction kept 15 bases outside the gene matches. Germline lookup yields CDR1 SEHNR and CDR2 FQNEAQ (reference sequence). The CDR3 spans 16 residues. CDR3 coding DNA: TGTGCCAGCGCAGGGACGGTAGGGGGCCTCGCAGATACGCAGTATTTT. This sequence encodes CASAGTVGGLADTQYF.

The CDR3 sequence is CASSQDGRGRTYEQYF. Here the CDR3 DNA reads TGCGCCAGCAGCCAAGATGGGAGGGGGCGAACCTACGAGCAGTACTTC. The chain employs TRBV4-3 and TRBJ2-7; the D call may be TRBD1 or TRBD2 (7 bases each). Trimming cost V 0 bases and J 2 bases, with 14 bases left between them. The CDR3 spans 16 residues. CDR1 and CDR2 from the germline V gene are LGHNA and YSLEER.

This chain uses TRBV9 with TRBJ1-2; TRBD1 matches 7 bases. The CDR3 has 14 amino acids. Germline V gives CDR1 SGDLS, CDR2 YYNGEE. Losses at the gene ends were 0 bases for V and 6 bases for J; bases not matched to a gene: 5. As DNA, the CDR3 is TGTGCCAGCAGCGTAGGGGACAGCGGGGATGGCTACACCTTC. Amino acid sequence: CASSVGDSGDGYTF.

This clone has more than one count but fewer than ten. The chain couples TRBV10-2 to TRBJ2-1, with D perhaps matching TRBD1 (6 bases). Trimming shortened V by 0 bases and J by 2 bases, and 17 bases separated the two germline ends. The CDR3 sequence is 18 residues long. CDR1 and CDR2 (germline): WSHSY, SAAADI. CDR3 nucleotide sequence: TGCGCCAGCAGTGAGTCGGGGACCCCAGGACAGACCTACAATGAGCAGTTCTTC. Translating gives CASSESGTPGQTYNEQFF.

This chain uses TRBV6-6 with TRBJ1-2; D is perhaps TRBD1 (6 bases). The CDR3 is 15 amino acids. The V and J ends lost 5 bases and 6 bases respectively, with 19 bases between them. The germline CDR1 and CDR2 sequences are MNHNY and SVGAGI (reference sequence). The chain's CDR3 is CASSNPGQAMHGYTF. The CDR3 coding sequence is TGTGCCAGCAGTAACCCGGGACAAGCAATGCATGGCTACACCTTC.

V is TRBV9 and J is TRBJ2-7, with a weak D call TRBD2 (6 bases). The CDR3 extends over 14 amino acids. Germline CDR1 and CDR2: SGDLS and YYNGEE. The ends were cut back, 0 bases at V and 0 bases at J, with 7 bases in the middle. In DNA, the CDR3 is TGTGCCAGCAGCGTAGAGGGACTCTCCTACGAGCAGTACTTC. This encodes CASSVEGLSYEQYF.

This clone was seen more than once but under ten times. V and J are TRBV9 and TRBJ1-2; D unclear. Germline CDR1 reads SGDLS; CDR2 reads YYNGEE. The CDR3 contains 15 residues. Trimming removed 3 bases at V and 7 bases at J, with 19 bases between. DNA of the CDR3: TGTGCCAGCAGCGACCACCGGGCTGCTATTGGTGGCTACACCTTC. As protein: CASSDHRAAIGGYTF. Full variable domain (rest looked up from reference TRBV9 and TRBJ1-2): DSGVTQTPKHLITATGQRVTLRCSPRSGDLSVYWYQQSLDQGLQFLIQYYNGEERAKGNILERFSAQQFPDLHSELNLSSLELGDSALYFCASSDHRAAIGGYTFGSGTRLTVV.

This clone was found once. The CDR3 does not end in the conserved phenylalanine or tryptophan, so this is likely a read error. It is unclear where the CDR3 begins or ends on the DNA, so no DNA is shown, and the CDR3 is as TCRdb lists it. The chain has TRBV9 and TRBJ1-1; the table assigns TRBD1, which was not confirmed against the DNA. The CDR3 region is 14 residues in length, termini included. CDR1 is SGDLS and CDR2 is YYNGEE in the germline V gene. The CDR3 reads CASSYERLIRTGQI.

This rearrangement joins TRBV27 to TRBJ1-2; tentative D call: TRBD1 (6 bases). CDR1 is MNHEY, CDR2 SMNVEV, per germline (reference sequence). The CDR3 sequence is 15 residues long. Trimming shortened V by 5 bases and J by 5 bases, and 18 bases separated the two germline ends. The CDR3 region has the DNA TGTGCCAGCAGTCCAGGACAGAGCGGGGCTTATGGCTACACCTTC. Encoded protein: CASSPGQSGAYGYTF.

The chain employs TRBV7-9 and TRBJ1-2; perhaps TRBD1 as D (6 bases). The CDR3 extends over 13 amino acids. The V end was cut by 7 bases, the J end by 8 bases, with 17 bases between. Germline CDR1 and CDR2: SEHNR and FQNEAQ (reference sequence). The CDR3: CASTEGRGIGYTF. The DNA for the CDR3 is TGTGCCAGCACCGAGGGCAGGGGTATCGGCTACACCTTC.

The chain couples TRBV19 to TRBJ1-5; D may be TRBD1 (6 bases). The V end lost 2 bases, the J end lost 5 bases, and 10 bases lay between the germline ends. The V gene's germline CDR1 is LNHDA and CDR2 SQIVND (reference sequence). This CDR3 region has 14 residues. The CDR3 loop reads CASSIRDTDQPQHF. DNA of the CDR3: TGTGCCAGTAGTATACGGGACACCGATCAGCCCCAGCATTTT.

The rearrangement uses TRBV30 and TRBJ2-3; the match to TRBD2 covers 9 bases. Germline V CDR1 and CDR2: GTSNPN, SVGIG (reference sequence). The CDR3 totals 13 residues. J gave up 4 bases and V 1 base, and 0 bases lay outside the gene matches. CDR3 region: CAWSGGGADTQYF. The CDR3 nucleotides read TGTGCCTGGAGTGGCGGGGGGGCAGATACGCAGTATTTT.

This clone came up a few times. This chain uses TRBV27 with TRBJ2-7; D is uncertain. Germline V lookup: CDR1 MNHEY, CDR2 SMNVEV (reference sequence). V lost 7 bases to trimming and J lost 6 bases, with 13 bases between them. The CDR3 length is 12 residues. CDR3: CASKNGYSEQYF. CDR3 coding DNA: TGTGCCAGCAAGAACGGCTATTCCGAGCAGTACTTC.

This chain connects TRBV5-1 to TRBJ2-1; 9 bases match TRBD1. The ends lost 0 bases at V and 7 bases at J; junction bases unmatched: 8. The CDR3 consists of 16 residues. CDR1 is SGHRS, CDR2 YFSETQ, per germline. CDR3 region: CASSLAFTGGRNEQFF. The CDR3 DNA sequence: TGCGCCAGCAGCTTGGCCTTCACAGGGGGCCGTAATGAGCAGTTCTTC. Full variable domain (outside the CDR3, taken from reference TRBV5-1 and TRBJ2-1): KAGVTQTPRYLIKTRGQQVTLSCSPISGHRSVSWYQQTPGQGLQFLFEYFSETQRNKGNFPGRFSGRQFSNSRSEMNVSTLELGDSALYLCASSLAFTGGRNEQFFGPGTRLTVL.

This clone was observed a few times. V usage is TRBV10-3 and J usage is TRBJ1-1, with unresolved D. This CDR3 has 13 amino acids. The germline gives CDR1 ENHRY, CDR2 SYGVKD. Trimming removed 5 bases at V and 3 bases at J, with 10 bases between. The chain's CDR3 is CAISSDRHTEAFF. The CDR3 DNA follows: TGTGCCATCAGTTCGGACCGGCACACTGAAGCTTTCTTT.

DNA of the CDR3: TGTGCCAGCGGGGACAGGGGAACTGAAGCTTTCTTT. This encodes CASGDRGTEAFF. The chain joins TRBV14 to TRBJ1-1; 10 bases line up with TRBD1. This CDR3 is built from 12 residues. Germline V lookup: CDR1 SGHDN, CDR2 FVKESK. V was pared by 8 bases and J by 5 bases, with 2 bases of the junction left unmatched.

The chain combines TRBV7-2 with TRBJ2-2, with 9 positions matching TRBD1. The germline CDR1 and CDR2 sequences are SGHTA and FQGNSA. The CDR3 is 16 residues long. After removal of 5 bases from V and 2 bases from J, the junction contained 6 bases not matched to a gene. The CDR3 loop reads CASSNDRGINTGELFF. DNA of the CDR3: TGTGCCAGCAGCAATGACAGGGGGATAAACACCGGGGAGCTGTTTTTT.

The J gene is TRBJ1-5, the V gene TRBV5-1; a weak D match, TRBD1 (6 bases). V was pared by 0 bases and J by 6 bases, with 13 bases between. The length of the CDR3 is 15 residues. From germline, CDR1 is SGHRS and CDR2 YFSETQ. CDR3 nucleotide sequence: TGCGCCAGCAGCTTGGAGGGGGGCGTTAGTCAGCCCCAGCATTTT. Translating gives CASSLEGGVSQPQHF.

This chain connects TRBV4-1 to TRBJ2-7; TRBD1 matches 8 bases. J lost 4 bases, V lost 4 bases, and 9 bases had no gene match. Per the germline V gene, CDR1 is MGHRA and CDR2 is YSYEKL. CDR3 length equals 15 residues. The DNA of the CDR3 is TGCGCCAGCAGCCTAGACAGGGGCGCAGGGTACGAGCAGTACTTC. Protein: CASSLDRGAGYEQYF.

This clone was counted a few times. The chain carries TRBV7-2 and TRBJ1-5, with TRBD1 matching 10 bases. Trimming removed 5 bases from V and 7 bases from J; junction bases left unmatched: 5. The CDR3 covers 14 residues. Germline V gene data show CDR1 as SGHTA and CDR2 as FQGNSA. CDR3 in amino acids: CASSLGQGKQPQHF. DNA for the CDR3: TGTGCCAGCAGCCTGGGACAGGGGAAACAGCCCCAGCATTTT.

The V gene is TRBV6-5, the J gene TRBJ2-1; 9 nucleotides align to TRBD2. Per germline, CDR1 MNHEY and CDR2 SVGAGI. This CDR3 region has 15 residues. V lost 2 bases and J lost 4; bases outside the gene matches: 3. CDR3 residues: CASSYSTSGYNEQFF. DNA for the CDR3: TGTGCCAGCAGTTACAGTACTAGCGGGTACAATGAGCAGTTCTTC.

The chain uses TRBV29-1 and TRBJ2-2; D unresolved. Germline loops: CDR1 SQVTM, CDR2 ANQGSEA. V was cut by 5 bases and J by 8 bases, with 12 bases left in between. The CDR3 runs to 12 residues. In DNA, the CDR3 is TGCAGCGTTAAGTCACGGGCAGGGGAGCTGTTTTTT. Protein: CSVKSRAGELFF.